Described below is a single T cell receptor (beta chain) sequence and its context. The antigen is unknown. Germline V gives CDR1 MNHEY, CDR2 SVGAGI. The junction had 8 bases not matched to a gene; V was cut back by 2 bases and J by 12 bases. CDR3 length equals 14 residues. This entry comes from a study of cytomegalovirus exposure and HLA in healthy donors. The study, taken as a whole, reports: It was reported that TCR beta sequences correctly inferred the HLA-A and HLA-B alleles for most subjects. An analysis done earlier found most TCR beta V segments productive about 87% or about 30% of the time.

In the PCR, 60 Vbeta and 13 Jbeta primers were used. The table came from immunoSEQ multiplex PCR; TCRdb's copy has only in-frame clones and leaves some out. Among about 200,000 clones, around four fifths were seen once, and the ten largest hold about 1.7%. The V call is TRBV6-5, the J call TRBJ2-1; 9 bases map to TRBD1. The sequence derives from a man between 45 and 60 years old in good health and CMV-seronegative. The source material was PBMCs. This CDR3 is CASSYDRDRVSQFF. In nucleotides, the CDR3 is TGTGCCAGCAGTTACGACCGGGACAGGGTATCGCAGTTCTTC.